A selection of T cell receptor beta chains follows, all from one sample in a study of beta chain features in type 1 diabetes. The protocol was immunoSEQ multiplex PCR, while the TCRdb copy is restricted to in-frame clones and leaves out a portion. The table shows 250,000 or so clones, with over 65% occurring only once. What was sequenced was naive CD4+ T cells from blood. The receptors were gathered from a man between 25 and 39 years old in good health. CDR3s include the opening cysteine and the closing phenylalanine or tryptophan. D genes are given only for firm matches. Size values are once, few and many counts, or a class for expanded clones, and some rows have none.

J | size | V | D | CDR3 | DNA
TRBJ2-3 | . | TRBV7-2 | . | CASSFLVADTQYF | TGTGCCAGCAGCTTCCTAGTTGCTGATACGCAGTATTTT
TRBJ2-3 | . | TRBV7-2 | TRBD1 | CASSFRGQGLDTQYF | TGTGCCAGCAGCTTCCGGGGACAGGGGCTCGATACGCAGTATTTT
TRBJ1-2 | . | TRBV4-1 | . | CASSQTDQRYGYTF | TGCGCCAGCAGCCAGACAGACCAACGCTATGGCTACACCTTC
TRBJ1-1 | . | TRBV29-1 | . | CSVERLYSPGTIELVDEAFF | TGCAGCGTTGAACGCCTGTATTCTCCGGGAACTATAGAATTGGTCGATGAAGCTTTCTTT
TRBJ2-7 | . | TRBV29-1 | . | CSVEISNYEQYF | TGCAGCGTTGAAATAAGCAACTACGAGCAGTACTTC
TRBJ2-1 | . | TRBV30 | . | CAWKYGSYNEQFF | TGTGCCTGGAAGTACGGCTCCTACAATGAGCAGTTCTTC
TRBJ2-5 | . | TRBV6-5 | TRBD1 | CASSYSSRGRGETQYF | TGTGCCAGCAGTTACTCATCCAGGGGGCGCGGGGAGACCCAGTACTTC
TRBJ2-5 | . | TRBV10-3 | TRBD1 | CAISTGQGEETQYF | TGTGCCATCAGTACGGGACAGGGAGAAGAGACCCAGTACTTC
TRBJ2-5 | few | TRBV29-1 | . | CSGRMGGQETQYF | TGCAGCGGACGGATGGGGGGCCAAGAGACCCAGTACTTC
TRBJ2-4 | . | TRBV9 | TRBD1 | CASSAPPPDREKYF | TGTGCCAGCAGCGCCCCTCCCCCGGACAGGGAGAAGTACTTC
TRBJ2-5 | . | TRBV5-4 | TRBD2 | CASSLGLAGPGETQYF | TGTGCCAGCAGCTTGGGTCTAGCGGGACCGGGAGAGACCCAGTACTTC
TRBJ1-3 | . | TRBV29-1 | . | CSVLWPSSGNTIYF | TGCAGCGTTCTATGGCCTAGCTCTGGAAACACCATATATTTT
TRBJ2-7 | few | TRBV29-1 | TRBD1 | CSVDGTGGTYEQYF | TGCAGCGTCGACGGGACAGGGGGGACCTACGAGCAGTACTTC
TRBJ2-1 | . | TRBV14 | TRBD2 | CASSLRLAQSSYNEQFF | TGTGCCAGCAGCCTTAGACTAGCGCAGAGCTCCTACAATGAGCAGTTCTTC
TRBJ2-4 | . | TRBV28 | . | CASSLFQDSAKNIQYF | TGTGCCAGCAGTTTATTTCAGGACTCAGCCAAAAACATTCAGTACTTC
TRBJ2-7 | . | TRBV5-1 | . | CASSLAERTYEQYF | TGCGCCAGCAGCTTGGCCGAGAGGACCTACGAGCAGTACTTC
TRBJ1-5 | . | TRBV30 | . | CAWSVLDSNQPQHF | TGTGCCTGGAGTGTACTGGATAGCAATCAGCCCCAGCATTTT
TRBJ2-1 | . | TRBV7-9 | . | CASSLGSRTYNEQFF | TGTGCCAGCAGCTTAGGGTCGAGAACCTACAATGAGCAGTTCTTC
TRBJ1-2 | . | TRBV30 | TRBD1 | CAWSGQGASYGYTF | TGTGCCTGGAGCGGGCAGGGGGCGAGCTATGGCTACACCTTC
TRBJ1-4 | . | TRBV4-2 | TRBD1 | CASSQVPGQDEKLFF | TGTGCCAGCAGCCAGGTTCCGGGACAGGATGAAAAACTGTTTTTT
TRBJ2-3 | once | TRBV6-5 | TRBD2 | CASSSGTSGSTDTQYF | TGTGCCAGCAGTTCCGGGACTAGCGGGAGCACAGATACGCAGTATTTT
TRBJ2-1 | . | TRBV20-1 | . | CSASWGEQFF | TGCAGTGCTAGTTGGGGTGAGCAGTTCTTC
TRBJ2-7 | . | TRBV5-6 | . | CASSGYGQVSSYEQYF | TGTGCCAGCAGCGGATACGGCCAGGTCAGCTCCTACGAGCAGTACTTC
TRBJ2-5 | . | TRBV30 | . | CAWSNQAGPQETQYF | TGTGCCTGGAGTAATCAGGCAGGACCTCAAGAGACCCAGTACTTC
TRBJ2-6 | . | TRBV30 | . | CAWNQYTGHGVSGANVLTF | TGTGCCTGGAATCAGTACACGGGACACGGTGTATCTGGGGCCAACGTCCTGACTTTC
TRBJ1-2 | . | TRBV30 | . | CAWRRAANYGYTF | TGTGCCTGGCGACGCGCGGCTAACTATGGCTACACCTTC
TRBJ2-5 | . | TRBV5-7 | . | CASSLETPSSSQYF | TGTGCCAGCAGCTTGGAGACACCAAGTAGTTCCCAGTACTTC
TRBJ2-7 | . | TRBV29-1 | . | CSVVAVREQYF | TGCAGCGTTGTAGCGGTACGAGAGCAGTACTTC
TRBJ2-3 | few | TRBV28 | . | CASSLGGADTQYF | TGTGCCAGCAGTTTAGGGGGCGCGGATACGCAGTATTTT
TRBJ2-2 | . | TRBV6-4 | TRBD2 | CASSDKGLPSTGELFF | TGTGCCAGCAGTGATAAGGGACTACCCTCGACCGGGGAGCTGTTTTTT
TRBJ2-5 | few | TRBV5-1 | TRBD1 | CASSSGQGGETQYF | TGCGCCAGCAGCTCCGGACAGGGCGGAGAGACCCAGTACTTC
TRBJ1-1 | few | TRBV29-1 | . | CSSRLSSDTEAFF | TGCAGCTCTCGACTCTCGTCCGACACTGAAGCTTTCTTT
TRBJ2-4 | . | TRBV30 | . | CAWSGRGARKNIQYF | TGTGCCTGGAGTGGGAGGGGGGCCCGGAAAAACATTCAGTACTTC
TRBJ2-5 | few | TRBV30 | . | CAWSVSVLKTQYF | TGTGCCTGGAGTGTAAGTGTGTTGAAGACCCAGTACTTC
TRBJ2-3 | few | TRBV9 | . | CASSVASADTQYF | TGTGCCAGCAGCGTAGCTAGCGCAGATACGCAGTATTTT
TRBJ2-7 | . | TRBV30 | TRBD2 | CAWSRGTSGYEQYF | TGTGCCTGGAGTCGCGGGACTAGCGGCTACGAGCAGTACTTC
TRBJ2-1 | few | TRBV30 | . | CAWMRSSYNEQFF | TGTGCCTGGATGAGAAGCTCCTACAATGAGCAGTTCTTC